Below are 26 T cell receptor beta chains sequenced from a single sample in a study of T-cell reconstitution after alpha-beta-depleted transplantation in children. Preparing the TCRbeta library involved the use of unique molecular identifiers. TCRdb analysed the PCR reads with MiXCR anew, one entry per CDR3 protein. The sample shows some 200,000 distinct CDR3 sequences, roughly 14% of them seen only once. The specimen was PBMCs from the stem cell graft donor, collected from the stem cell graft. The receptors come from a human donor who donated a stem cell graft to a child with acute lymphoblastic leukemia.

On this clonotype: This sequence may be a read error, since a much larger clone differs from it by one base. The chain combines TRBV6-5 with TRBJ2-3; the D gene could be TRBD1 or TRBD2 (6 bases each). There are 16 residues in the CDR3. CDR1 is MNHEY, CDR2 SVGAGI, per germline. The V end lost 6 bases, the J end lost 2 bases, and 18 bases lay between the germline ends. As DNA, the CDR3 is TGTGCCAGCAGCATACTGAGGGGGACTCTCACAGATACGCAGTATTTT. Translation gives CASSILRGTLTDTQYF.

The CDR3 sequence: CASSLVGQGLDSGNTIYF. As DNA, the CDR3 is TGTGCCAGCAGCTTGGTTGGACAGGGTTTGGACTCTGGAAACACCATATATTTT. The J gene is TRBJ1-3, the V gene TRBV5-4, with 8 positions matching TRBD1. With V trimmed by 0 bases and J by 0 bases, 8 bases remained unmatched. In germline, CDR1 is SGHNT, CDR2 YYREEE (reference sequence). The length of the CDR3 is 18 residues.

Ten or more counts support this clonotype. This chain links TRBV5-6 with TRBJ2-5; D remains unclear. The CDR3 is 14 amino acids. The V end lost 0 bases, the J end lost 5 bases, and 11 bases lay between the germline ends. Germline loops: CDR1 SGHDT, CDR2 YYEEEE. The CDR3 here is CASSLGLSTETQYF. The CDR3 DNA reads TGTGCCAGCAGCTTGGGTCTTAGTACTGAGACCCAGTACTTC.

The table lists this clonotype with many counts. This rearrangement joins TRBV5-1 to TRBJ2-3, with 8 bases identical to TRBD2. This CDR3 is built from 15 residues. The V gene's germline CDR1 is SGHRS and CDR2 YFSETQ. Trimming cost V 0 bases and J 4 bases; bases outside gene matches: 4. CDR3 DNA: TGCGCCAGCAGCTTGGACGGGGGGGCCGCAGATACGCAGTATTTT. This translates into CASSLDGGAADTQYF.

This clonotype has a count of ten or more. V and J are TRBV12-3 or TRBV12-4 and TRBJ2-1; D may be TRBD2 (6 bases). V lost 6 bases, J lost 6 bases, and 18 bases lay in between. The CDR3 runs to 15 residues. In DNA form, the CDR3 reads TGTGCCAGCAGGCCCACCGGGACTCTCACCAATGAGCAGTTCTTC. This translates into CASRPTGTLTNEQFF.

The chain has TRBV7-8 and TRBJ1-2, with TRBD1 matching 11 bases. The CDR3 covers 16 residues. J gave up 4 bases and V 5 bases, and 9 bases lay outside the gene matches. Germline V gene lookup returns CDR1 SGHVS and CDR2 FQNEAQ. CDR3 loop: CASSTLDRGPLYGYTF. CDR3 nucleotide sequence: TGTGCCAGCAGCACCTTGGACAGGGGGCCCCTCTATGGCTACACCTTC.

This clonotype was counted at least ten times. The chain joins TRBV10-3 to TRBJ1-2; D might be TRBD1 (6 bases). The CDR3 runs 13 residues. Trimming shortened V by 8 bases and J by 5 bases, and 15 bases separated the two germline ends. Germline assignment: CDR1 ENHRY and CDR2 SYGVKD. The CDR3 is CAIRDMVGYGYTF. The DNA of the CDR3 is TGTGCCATCCGGGACATGGTGGGGTATGGCTACACCTTC.

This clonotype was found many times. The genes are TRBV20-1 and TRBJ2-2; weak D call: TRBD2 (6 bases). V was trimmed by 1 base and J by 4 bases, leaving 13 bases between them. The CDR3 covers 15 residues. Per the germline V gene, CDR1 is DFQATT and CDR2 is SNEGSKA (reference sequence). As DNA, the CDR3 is TGCAGTGCTAGAGCGGGACTGCGGGGCACCGGGGAGCTGTTTTTT. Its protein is CSARAGLRGTGELFF.

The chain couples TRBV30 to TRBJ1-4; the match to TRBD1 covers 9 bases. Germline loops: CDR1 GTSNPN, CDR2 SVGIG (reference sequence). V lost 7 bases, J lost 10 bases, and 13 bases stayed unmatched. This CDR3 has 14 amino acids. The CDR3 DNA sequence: TGTGCCTCCACGTCCGGGACAGGGATTCCAAAACTGTTTTTT. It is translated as CASTSGTGIPKLFF.

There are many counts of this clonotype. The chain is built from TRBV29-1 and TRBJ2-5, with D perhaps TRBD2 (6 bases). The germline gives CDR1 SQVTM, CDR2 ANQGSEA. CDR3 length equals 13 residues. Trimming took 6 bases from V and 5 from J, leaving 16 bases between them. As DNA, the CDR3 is TGCAGCGTGGGGACCACGGGGGTCGAGACCCAGTACTTC. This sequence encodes CSVGTTGVETQYF.

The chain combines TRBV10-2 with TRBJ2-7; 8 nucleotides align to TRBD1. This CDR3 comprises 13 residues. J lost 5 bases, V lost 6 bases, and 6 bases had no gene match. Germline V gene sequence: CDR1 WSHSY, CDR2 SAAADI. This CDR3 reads CASSGQGRDEQYF. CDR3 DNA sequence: TGCGCCAGCAGCGGACAGGGACGCGACGAGCAGTACTTC.

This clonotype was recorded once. CDR3 nucleotides: TGTGCCAGCAGCCCGGATCCGGGAGCCACCTACGAGCAGTACTTC. As protein: CASSPDPGATYEQYF. This chain connects TRBV11-3 to TRBJ2-7; D may be TRBD2 (6 bases). CDR3 length: 15 amino acids. Germline CDR1 reads SGHNT; CDR2 reads YENEEA. V was cut by 5 bases and J by 2 bases, with 16 bases left in between.

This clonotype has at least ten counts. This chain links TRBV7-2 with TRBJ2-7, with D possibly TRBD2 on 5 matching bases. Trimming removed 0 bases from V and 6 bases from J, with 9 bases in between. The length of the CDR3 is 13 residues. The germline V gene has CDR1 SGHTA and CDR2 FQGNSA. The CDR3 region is CASSLAGLGEQYF. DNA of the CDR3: TGTGCCAGCAGCTTAGCTGGACTCGGCGAGCAGTACTTC.

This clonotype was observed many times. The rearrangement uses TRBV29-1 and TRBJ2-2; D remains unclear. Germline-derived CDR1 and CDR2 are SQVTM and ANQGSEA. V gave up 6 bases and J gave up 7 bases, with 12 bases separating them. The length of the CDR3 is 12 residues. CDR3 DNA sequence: TGCAGCGTGACCCGTTCCCACGGGGAGCTGTTTTTT. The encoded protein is CSVTRSHGELFF.

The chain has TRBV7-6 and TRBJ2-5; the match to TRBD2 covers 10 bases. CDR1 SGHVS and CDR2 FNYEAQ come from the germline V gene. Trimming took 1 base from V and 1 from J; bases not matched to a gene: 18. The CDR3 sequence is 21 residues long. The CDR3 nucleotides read TGTGCCAGCAGCTTAGGTCTAGCGGGAGTCGAAATACGAAGCCCCCAAGAGACCCAGTACTTC. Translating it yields CASSLGLAGVEIRSPQETQYF.

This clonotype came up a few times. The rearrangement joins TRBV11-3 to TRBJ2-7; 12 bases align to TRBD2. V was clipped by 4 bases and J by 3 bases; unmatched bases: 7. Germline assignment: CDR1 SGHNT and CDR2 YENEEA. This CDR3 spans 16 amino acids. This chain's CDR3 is CASSSTWTSGNYEQYF. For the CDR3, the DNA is TGTGCCAGCAGCTCGACTTGGACTAGCGGGAACTACGAGCAGTACTTC.

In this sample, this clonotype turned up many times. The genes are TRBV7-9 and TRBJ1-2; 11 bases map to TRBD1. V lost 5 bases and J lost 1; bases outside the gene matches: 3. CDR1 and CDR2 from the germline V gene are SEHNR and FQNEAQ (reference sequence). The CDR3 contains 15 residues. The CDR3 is CASSPGQGDNYGYTF. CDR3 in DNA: TGTGCCAGCAGCCCGGGACAGGGGGATAACTATGGCTACACCTTC.

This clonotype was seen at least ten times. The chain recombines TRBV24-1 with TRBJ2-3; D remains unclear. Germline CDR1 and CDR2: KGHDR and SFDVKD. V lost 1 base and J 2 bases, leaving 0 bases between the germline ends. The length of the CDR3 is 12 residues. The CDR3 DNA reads TGTGCCACCAGTGATTTCACAGATACGCAGTATTTT. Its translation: CATSDFTDTQYF.

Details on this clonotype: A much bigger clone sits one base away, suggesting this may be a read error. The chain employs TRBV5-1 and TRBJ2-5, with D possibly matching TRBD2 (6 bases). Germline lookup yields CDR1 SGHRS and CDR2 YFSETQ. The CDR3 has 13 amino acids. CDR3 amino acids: CASSLYTGETKYF. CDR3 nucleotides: TGCGCCAGCAGCTTGTATACGGGAGAGACCAAGTACTTC. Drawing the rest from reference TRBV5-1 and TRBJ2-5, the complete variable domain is KAGVTQTPRYLIKTRGQQVTLSCSPISGHRSVSWYQQTPGQGLQFLFEYFSETQRNKGNFPGRFSGRQFSNSRSEMNVSTLELGDSALYLCASSLYTGETKYFGPGTRLLVL.

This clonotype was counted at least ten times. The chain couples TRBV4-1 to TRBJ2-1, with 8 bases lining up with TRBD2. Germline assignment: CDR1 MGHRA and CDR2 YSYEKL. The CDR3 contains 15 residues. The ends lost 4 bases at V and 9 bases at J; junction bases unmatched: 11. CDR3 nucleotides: TGCGCCAGCAGCCCGGGACTAGGTTCTTTTGGTGAGCAGTTCTTC. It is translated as CASSPGLGSFGEQFF.

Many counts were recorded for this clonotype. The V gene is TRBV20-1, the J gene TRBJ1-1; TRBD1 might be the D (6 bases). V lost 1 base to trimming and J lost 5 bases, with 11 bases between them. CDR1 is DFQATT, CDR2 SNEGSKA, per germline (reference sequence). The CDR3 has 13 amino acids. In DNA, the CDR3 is TGCAGTGCTAGAGGAACAGGGCTGACTGAAGCTTTCTTT. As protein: CSARGTGLTEAFF.

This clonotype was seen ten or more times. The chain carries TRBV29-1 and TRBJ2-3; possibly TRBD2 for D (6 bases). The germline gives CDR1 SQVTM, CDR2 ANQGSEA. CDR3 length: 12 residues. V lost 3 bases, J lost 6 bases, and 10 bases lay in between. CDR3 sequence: CSVDGGGDTQYF. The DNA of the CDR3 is TGCAGCGTTGATGGTGGAGGGGATACGCAGTATTTT.

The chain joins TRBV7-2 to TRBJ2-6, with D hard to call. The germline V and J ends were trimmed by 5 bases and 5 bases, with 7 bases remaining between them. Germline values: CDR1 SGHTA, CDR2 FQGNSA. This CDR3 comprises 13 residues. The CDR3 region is CASSPHWANVLTF. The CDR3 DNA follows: TGTGCCAGCAGCCCCCATTGGGCCAACGTCCTGACTTTC.

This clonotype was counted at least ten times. CDR3 bases: TGTGCCAGCAGCTGGACAGGGGGCTGGGGCACAGATACGCAGTATTTT. Encoded protein: CASSWTGGWGTDTQYF. The chain combines TRBV11-3 with TRBJ2-3; 11 bases align to TRBD1. The CDR3 covers 16 residues. Germline assignment: CDR1 SGHNT and CDR2 YENEEA. Trimming at V came to 4 bases and at J to 1 base, leaving 4 bases not matched to a gene.

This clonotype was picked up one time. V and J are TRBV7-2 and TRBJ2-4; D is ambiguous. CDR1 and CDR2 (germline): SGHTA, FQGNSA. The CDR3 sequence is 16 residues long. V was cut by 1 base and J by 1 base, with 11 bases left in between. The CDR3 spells CASSLEGLGAKNIQYF. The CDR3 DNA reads TGTGCCAGCAGCTTAGAAGGGCTCGGGGCCAAAAACATTCAGTACTTC. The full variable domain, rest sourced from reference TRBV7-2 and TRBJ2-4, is GAGVSQSPSNKVTEKGKDVELRCDPISGHTALYWYRQSLGQGLEFLIYFQGNSAPDKSGLPSDRFSAERTGGSVSTLTIQRTQQEDSAVYLCASSLEGLGAKNIQYFGAGTRLSVL.

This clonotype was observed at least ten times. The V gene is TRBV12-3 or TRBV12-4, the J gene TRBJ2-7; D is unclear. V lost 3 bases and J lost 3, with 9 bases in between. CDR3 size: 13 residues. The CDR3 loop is CASSFSQNYEQYF. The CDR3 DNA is TGTGCCAGCAGTTTTTCCCAGAACTACGAGCAGTACTTC.